Presented here are 20 T cell receptor beta chains from one specimen sequenced in a study of cytomegalovirus exposure and HLA in healthy donors. The study ran its PCR with 60 Vbeta and 13 Jbeta primers. TCRdb's table, derived via immunoSEQ multiplex PCR, lists solely in-frame clones and lacks some. The profile covers 140,000 to 150,000 clones, with about 84% appearing a single time and roughly 3.4% taken by the ten largest. The specimen was PBMCs. These TCRs come from a male donor in good health and CMV-seronegative.

The chain employs TRBV7-2 and TRBJ2-7, with 12 bases identical to TRBD2. Germline CDR1 is SGHTA and CDR2 is FQGNSA. This CDR3 is 15 amino acids long. V was pared by 5 bases and J by 4 bases, with 6 bases of the junction left unmatched. CDR3 region: CASSPSGGAGYEQYF. CDR3 bases: TGTGCCAGCAGCCCTAGCGGGGGGGCCGGATACGAGCAGTACTTC.

This clone was recorded once. The chain recombines TRBV5-5 with TRBJ1-1, with D unresolved. The V gene's germline CDR1 is SGHKS and CDR2 YYEKEE (reference sequence). V was pared by 1 base and J by 10 bases, with 17 bases between. The CDR3 length is 14 residues. The CDR3 coding sequence is TGTGCCAGCAGCTTGTGGCCACGCGATGAGGTAGCTTTCTTT. Its translation is CASSLWPRDEVAFF.

The rearrangement uses TRBV29-1 and TRBJ1-2, with D maybe TRBD1 (5 bases). Germline assignment: CDR1 SQVTM and CDR2 ANQGSEA. The CDR3 covers 13 residues. V lost 2 bases and J 4 bases, leaving 11 bases between the germline ends. The CDR3 loop is CSVETDSIYGYTF. The CDR3, as DNA: TGCAGCGTTGAAACAGACAGCATCTATGGCTACACCTTC.

The V call is TRBV5-3, the J call TRBJ1-6, with 7 nucleotides matching TRBD1. TRBV5-3 counts as an open reading frame of uncertain function. V lost 8 bases and J lost 6; bases outside the gene matches: 5. This CDR3 has 13 residues. The CDR3 loop reads CASGRDSNSPLHF. For the CDR3, the DNA is TGTGCCAGTGGCCGGGACAGTAATTCACCCCTCCACTTT.

The V and J genes are TRBV6-5 and TRBJ2-5, with D possibly matching TRBD1 (7 bases). Germline V gene sequence: CDR1 MNHEY, CDR2 SVGAGI. The CDR3 spans 12 residues. Trimming removed 6 bases at V and 6 bases at J, with 11 bases between. Written as DNA, the CDR3 is TGTGCCAGCAGCCCAGGGGGGAAGACCCAGTACTTC. Protein product: CASSPGGKTQYF.

This clone showed up just a few times. The chain carries TRBV7-9 and TRBJ2-5, with 8 bases matching TRBD2. This CDR3 contains 14 residues. The germline V gene encodes CDR1 SEHNR and CDR2 FQNEAQ (reference sequence). The V gene end was trimmed by 5 bases and the J gene end by 5 bases; junction bases not matched to a gene: 7. The CDR3 protein is CASSLGLAGETQYF. In nucleotides, the CDR3 is TGTGCCAGCAGCCTCGGACTAGCCGGGGAGACCCAGTACTTC.

The chain is built from TRBV7-2 and TRBJ1-1, with a possible D match to TRBD1 (6 bases). The CDR3 sequence is 16 residues long. Trimming shortened V by 8 bases and J by 3 bases, and 22 bases separated the two germline ends. Germline CDR1 and CDR2: SGHTA and FQGNSA. The chain's CDR3 is CASSRLVGAGDTEAFF. CDR3 in DNA: TGTGCCAGCTCCCGGTTGGTTGGGGCAGGGGACACTGAAGCTTTCTTT. Full variable domain (remainder filled in from reference TRBV7-2 and TRBJ1-1): GAGVSQSPSNKVTEKGKDVELRCDPISGHTALYWYRQSLGQGLEFLIYFQGNSAPDKSGLPSDRFSAERTGGSVSTLTIQRTQQEDSAVYLCASSRLVGAGDTEAFFGQGTRLTVV.

The chain joins TRBV7-9 to TRBJ2-7; D is unclear. This CDR3 is built from 14 residues. V lost 1 base to trimming and J lost 2 bases, with 9 bases between them. Germline CDR1 SEHNR, CDR2 FQNEAQ (reference sequence). CDR3 in DNA: TGTGCCAGCAGCTTAGTGCTGGAGCCCTACGAGCAGTACTTC. This codes for CASSLVLEPYEQYF.

V usage is TRBV27 and J usage is TRBJ2-7; possible D gene TRBD1, 6 bases. This CDR3 has 15 amino acids. In germline, CDR1 is MNHEY, CDR2 SMNVEV (reference sequence). The V gene lost 3 bases and the J gene lost 7 bases, with 19 bases spanning the gap. Here the CDR3 DNA reads TGTGCCAGCAGTTTGCCGGGACACACCTACGAGGAGCAGTACTTC. This translates into CASSLPGHTYEEQYF.

The rearrangement joins TRBV19 to TRBJ1-5, with TRBD1 as a possible D gene (6 bases). V was pared by 3 bases and J by 1 base, with 13 bases between. Germline V lookup: CDR1 LNHDA, CDR2 SQIVND (reference sequence). This CDR3 is built from 16 residues. In DNA form, the CDR3 reads TGTGCCAGTAGTATCAGGGGACGGAACAGCAATCAGCCCCAGCATTTT. Translating gives CASSIRGRNSNQPQHF.

The CDR3 region has the DNA TGTGCCAGCAGCGTCTTTCCGGACAGGGACCTTTCACCCCTCCACTTT. Protein sequence: CASSVFPDRDLSPLHF. V and J are TRBV9 and TRBJ1-6, with TRBD1 matching 8 bases. V lost 2 bases, J lost 9 bases, and 10 bases stayed unmatched. Germline V CDR1 and CDR2: SGDLS, YYNGEE. The CDR3 covers 16 residues.

CDR3 DNA sequence: TGTGCCAGCAGTGAAGCGCTTCTGGGGAGCTATGGCTACACCTTC. This translates into CASSEALLGSYGYTF. V and J are TRBV6-1 and TRBJ1-2; D not certain. V lost 0 bases and J 4 bases, leaving 12 bases between the germline ends. Per germline, CDR1 MNHNS and CDR2 SASEGT. This CDR3 contains 15 residues.

The chain combines TRBV5-6 with TRBJ2-7, with D maybe TRBD2 (6 bases). The CDR3 is 17 amino acids. The germline V gene encodes CDR1 SGHDT and CDR2 YYEEEE. Between the trimmed V and J ends, which lost 0 bases and 6 bases, there was a span of 22 bases. The CDR3 region is CASSLVSGSLEGGEQYF. DNA for the CDR3: TGTGCCAGCAGCTTGGTTAGCGGAAGCCTCGAAGGTGGCGAGCAGTACTTC.

This clone has only one observation. The CDR3 DNA sequence: TGCGCCAGCAGCCCCGGTACTAGCGGGAGGCTGTACAATGAGCAGTTCTTC. Amino acids: CASSPGTSGRLYNEQFF. V usage is TRBV5-1 and J usage is TRBJ2-1; 12 bases agree with TRBD2. V dropped 4 bases and J dropped 4; count of bases not matched to a gene: 9. The CDR3 is made up of 17 amino acids. The germline V gene encodes CDR1 SGHRS and CDR2 YFSETQ.

This chain joins TRBV7-9 and TRBJ2-6, with no clear D. The CDR3 consists of 15 residues. Per the germline V gene, CDR1 is SEHNR and CDR2 is FQNEAQ (reference sequence). V lost 2 bases and J 4 bases, leaving 9 bases between the germline ends. The CDR3 nucleotides are TGTGCCAGCAGCTTATTACCGCAGGGGGCCAACGTCCTGACTTTC. The encoded protein is CASSLLPQGANVLTF.

This clone qualifies as medium-sized (0.01 to 0.1%). The V call is TRBV21-1, the J call TRBJ2-1; TRBD2 is the table's D call, not checked against the DNA. TRBV21-1 is termed a pseudogene. The length of the CDR3 is 17 residues. CDR3 in amino acids: CASSKGPESRGNNEQFF. The CDR3 DNA is TGTGCCAGCAGCAAAGGGCCGGAGTCTCGGGGAAACAATGAGCAGTTCTTC.

This sequence joins TRBV28 and TRBJ2-7, with TRBD2 identical over 10 bases. V dropped 6 bases and J dropped 1; count of bases not matched to a gene: 9. Germline V lookup: CDR1 MDHEN, CDR2 SYDVKM. The CDR3 length is 16 residues. The CDR3 nucleotides read TGTGCCAGCAGGGGAACCGGGACTAGCGATTCCTACGAGCAGTACTTC. Protein product: CASRGTGTSDSYEQYF.

This rearrangement joins TRBV6-5 to TRBJ2-3, with 7 bases lining up with TRBD2. V dropped 8 bases and J dropped 1; count of bases not matched to a gene: 6. The CDR3 is 14 amino acids. CDR1 MNHEY and CDR2 SVGAGI come from the germline V gene. The CDR3 is CASGAGEGTDTQYF. Here the CDR3 DNA reads TGTGCCAGCGGGGCGGGAGAGGGCACAGATACGCAGTATTTT.

The rearrangement uses TRBV7-9 and TRBJ2-1; 9 positions match TRBD2. This CDR3 is 18 amino acids long. Germline CDR1 is SEHNR and CDR2 is FQNEAQ (reference sequence). V shed 1 base and J 3 bases; nucleotides not matched to a gene: 10. CDR3 sequence: CASSLVPRAAGGYNEQFF. Written as DNA, the CDR3 is TGTGCCAGCAGCTTAGTGCCCCGGGCAGCGGGAGGCTACAATGAGCAGTTCTTC.

J is TRBJ2-3 and V is TRBV5-6; D ambiguous. Per germline, CDR1 SGHDT and CDR2 YYEEEE. This CDR3 comprises 14 residues. V was clipped by 6 bases and J by 7 bases, with 18 bases between them. DNA for the CDR3: TGTGCCAGCACCTCTGCCTTGAAACAGAATACGCAGTATTTT. This sequence encodes CASTSALKQNTQYF.